This T cell receptor beta chain was sequenced for a study of spatial heterogeneity in lung cancer (dated by TCRdb to 2018 to 2020). Describing the broader study: Samples were obtained from fewer than 80 patients with early-stage, untreated non-small cell lung cancer from the lung TRACERx cohort. Follow-up PBMC samples were sequenced whenever available, with the median time to follow-up being two to three years after resection. Beta-chain transcripts were consistently detected in greater numbers than alpha-chain transcripts, which likely reflects a higher abundance of beta-chain transcripts. In the raw uncorrected reads, each unique combination of TCR and UMI appeared more than ten times on average. In non-small cell lung cancer, the study quantitatively compared TCR alpha and beta repertoires across several tumor regions, matched nontumor lung, and blood. Nonsynonymous mutation counts, determined by whole-exome sequencing of tumor tissue, were related to TCR repertoire features. At surgery, both alpha and beta chains were TCR-sequenced in 220 tumor regions, fewer than 85 matched nontumor lung samples and some 58 PBMC samples.

In this sample, this clonotype turned up a few times. Its antigen remains undetermined. No base quality information exists; no much larger clone differs at one position. The CDR3 sequence holds 11 residues, the cysteine and phenylalanine included. Of all the DNA, just the CDR3 is kept, 33 bases in frame from base 1. V and J are truncated by 10 bases and 9 bases respectively, leaving an intervening sequence of 12 bases. CDR1 and CDR2, looked up from the germline V gene, are SGHAT and FQNNGV. Overall study results and their limits: Ubiquitous expanded tumor TCRs showed up in blood more often at tumor resection than at routine follow-up. Confirming at a functional level the hypothesis that regional TCRs recognize regional mutations was considered to require additional single-cell paired TCR alpha and beta sequencing. Comparisons of baseline and follow-up blood repertoires included only 15 or so patients.

The meaning of the sample's time point label: blood at routine non-recurrence follow-up after resection. For TCR sequencing, whole RNA was extracted from tumor and nontumor lung tissue, or from cryopreserved PBMC samples, and no cell sorting was done. A patient was chosen for TCR sequencing only when enough RNA was available from at least two tumor regions. The method behind the library was 5' RACE. Sequencing instrument: NextSeq 500. In the TCR library protocol, a unique molecular identifier was attached to each TCR cDNA molecule so that PCR and sequencing errors could be corrected. The study's processing was this. TCR identification, UMI-based error correction and CDR3 extraction were performed with Decombinator tools. Expanded TCRs were defined as those above a frequency of 2 per 1,000, corresponding to the top 1% of the tumor frequency distribution. Rényi diversity was computed with the R vegan package after subsampling each repertoire 100 times to 5,000 TCRs. CDR3 similarity networks were built from amino acid triplet string-kernel similarity, with CDR3s being connected when pairwise similarity was above 0.82. TCRdb ran its own pipeline on the public reads, namely fastp trimming at Q25 and MiXCR clone calling, and kept in-frame beta chains. CDR3 protein duplicates are merged, each entry listing the most common genes and DNA. What appears here as the V and J calls and clone size reflects TCRdb's work, not the paper's. This sample gives about 52,000 distinct CDR3 sequences in total; 6.5% to 7.5% of them show up just once. In total, the top ten clones hold about a third of the sample.

The rearrangement combines TRBV11-2 with TRBJ2-2; the D gene cannot be resolved reliably. This clonotype was sampled from a female donor with early-stage non-small cell lung cancer. The starting material was PBMCs, obtained at follow-up. CDR3 protein: CATTLGWELFF. The DNA is as follows: TGTGCCACCACCCTGGGATGGGAGCTGTTTTTT.